The 30 T cell receptor beta chains given below trace back to one sample, sequenced in a study of beta chain features in type 1 diabetes. The sequenced template was cDNA made from the entire isolated RNA. Some clones are missing from TCRdb's copy, which holds only in-frame ones; the method was immunoSEQ multiplex PCR. The table shows some 200,000 clones, with approximately 16% occurring only once. No cognate antigen is known for these TCRs. Study conclusions and caveats: Shortening of TCRB CDR3s, moderate but significant, appeared in all four CD4+ subsets of Type 1 diabetes patients.

What was sequenced was naive CD4+ T cells from blood. These receptors were taken from a man younger than 45 with type 1 diabetes.

This sequence joins TRBV29-1 and TRBJ2-1; D could derive from TRBD1 or TRBD2 (7 bases each). The CDR3 is 14 residues long. Trimming pared 6 bases from V and 6 bases from J, leaving 18 bases between. The germline CDR1 and CDR2 sequences are SQVTM and ANQGSEA. This CDR3 reads CSVGGGGRGNEQFF. Here the CDR3 DNA reads TGCAGCGTCGGGGGAGGGGGCCGAGGCAATGAGCAGTTCTTC.

The rearrangement uses TRBV25-1 and TRBJ2-3, with D uncertain. V lost 4 bases and J 3 bases, leaving 2 bases between the germline ends. This CDR3 is built from 11 residues. Germline V gene sequence: CDR1 MGHDK, CDR2 SYGVNS. The CDR3: CASSVTDTQYF. The CDR3 DNA is TGTGCCAGCAGTGTTACAGATACGCAGTATTTT.

The genes are TRBV6-1 and TRBJ2-4; TRBD2 matches 7 bases. Trimming took 7 bases from V and 9 from J; bases not matched to a gene: 9. CDR1 is MNHNS, CDR2 SASEGT, per germline. The CDR3 loop spans 13 amino acids. The DNA of the CDR3 is TGTGCCAGCAATACTGGGGAGGGGCGCATTCAGTACTTC. This encodes CASNTGEGRIQYF.

The rearrangement links TRBV19 to TRBJ2-1, with TRBD2 matching 9 bases. Germline trimming cut 8 bases from V and 8 bases from J; bases unmatched to any gene: 10. This CDR3 region has 14 residues. CDR1 and CDR2 (germline): LNHDA, SQIVND (reference sequence). The CDR3 DNA sequence: TGTGCCAGTGGTTACGGGCGGGAGGGCTATGAGCAGTTCTTC. This codes for CASGYGREGYEQFF.

With respect to this clone: Germline is not matched at one junction end, which may reflect a read error. The V gene is TRBV7-7, the J gene TRBJ2-2; D uncertain. Per the germline V gene, CDR1 is SSHAT and CDR2 is FNYEAQ (reference sequence). This CDR3 contains 13 residues. The CDR3 region is CASSRTYTGELFF. CDR3 sequence (DNA): TGTGCTAGCAGCCGGACGTACACCGGGGAGCTGTTTTTT.

The chain is built from TRBV29-1 and TRBJ2-1, with TRBD1 as a possible D gene (7 bases). With 1 base removed from V and 4 bases from J, the gap between germline ends came to 14 bases. Germline loops: CDR1 SQVTM, CDR2 ANQGSEA. CDR3 size: 15 residues. The CDR3 here is CSVEGGDSPYNEQFF. The CDR3 DNA is TGCAGCGTTGAAGGGGGGGACAGCCCTTACAATGAGCAGTTCTTC.

This clone has more than one count but fewer than ten. The genes are TRBV10-3 and TRBJ2-5; TRBD2 might be the D (5 bases). CDR1 ENHRY and CDR2 SYGVKD come from the germline V gene. This CDR3 comprises 13 residues. The germline V and J ends were trimmed by 2 bases and 5 bases, with 9 bases remaining between them. The CDR3 sequence: CAISEIEGETQYF. The CDR3 region has the DNA TGTGCCATCAGTGAGATCGAGGGTGAGACCCAGTACTTC.

This clone was observed a single time. At the DNA level, this CDR3 is encoded by other sequences in the same sample as well. V usage is TRBV29-1 and J usage is TRBJ2-3; D remains unclear. V lost 4 bases and J 5 bases, leaving 4 bases between the germline ends. This CDR3 is built from 10 residues. The germline V gene encodes CDR1 SQVTM and CDR2 ANQGSEA. The CDR3 nucleotides are TGCAGCGTTGCTGGAGATACGCAGTATTTT. It yields the protein CSVAGDTQYF.

This clone has more than one count but fewer than ten. V and J are TRBV6-5 and TRBJ2-1; 7 bases are shared with TRBD2. Looked up from germline, CDR1 is MNHEY and CDR2 is SVGAGI. V lost 0 bases and J lost 6; bases outside the gene matches: 8. The CDR3 has 16 amino acids. CDR3 bases: TGTGCCAGCAGTTACTCGAGCGCGGGAGTGGGCAATGAGCAGTTCTTC. This sequence encodes CASSYSSAGVGNEQFF.

The V and J genes are TRBV9 and TRBJ2-7; 10 bases align to TRBD1. Germline CDR1 is SGDLS and CDR2 is YYNGEE. J gave up 3 bases and V 3 bases, and 6 bases lay outside the gene matches. CDR3 size: 15 residues. CDR3 bases: TGTGCCAGCAGCGCCCTGACAGGGGGCAGCTACGAGCAGTACTTC. This codes for CASSALTGGSYEQYF.

The CDR3 coding sequence is TGCAGCGTCCTCGGGGTCCTAGCCAAAAACATTCAGTACTTC. Encoded protein: CSVLGVLAKNIQYF. The chain employs TRBV29-1 and TRBJ2-4; possibly TRBD2 for D (5 bases). Germline CDR1 reads SQVTM; CDR2 reads ANQGSEA. The CDR3 is made up of 14 amino acids. With 6 bases removed from V and 0 bases from J, the gap between germline ends came to 12 bases.

The chain couples TRBV7-2 to TRBJ2-3; D remains ambiguous. V lost 4 bases and J lost 8, with 19 bases in between. Germline V gene sequence: CDR1 SGHTA, CDR2 FQGNSA. This CDR3 region has 15 residues. DNA for the CDR3: TGTGCCAGCAGCTCCTTAACTCAAACCAAGGGTACGCAGTATTTT. Translating it yields CASSSLTQTKGTQYF. Supplemented by reference TRBV7-2 and TRBJ2-3, the full variable domain reads GAGVSQSPSNKVTEKGKDVELRCDPISGHTALYWYRQSLGQGLEFLIYFQGNSAPDKSGLPSDRFSAERTGGSVSTLTIQRTQQEDSAVYLCASSSLTQTKGTQYFGPGTRLTVL.

This clone appeared many times. This CDR3 reads CSAKGLGRNIQYF. In DNA form, the CDR3 reads TGCAGCGCAAAAGGGTTAGGTAGAAACATTCAGTACTTC. The V gene is TRBV29-1, the J gene TRBJ2-4; D gene ambiguous. Trimming took 7 bases from V and 6 from J, leaving 16 bases between them. Germline V gene lookup returns CDR1 SQVTM and CDR2 ANQGSEA. This CDR3 region has 13 residues.

This clone was recorded a few times. J is TRBJ1-1 and V is TRBV30; a weak D match, TRBD1 (6 bases). CDR1 and CDR2 (germline): GTSNPN, SVGIG (reference sequence). V lost 8 bases, J lost 1 base, and 17 bases lay in between. The CDR3 length is 14 residues. The CDR3 loop is CARGPWGRNTEAFF. Here the CDR3 DNA reads TGTGCCCGGGGGCCCTGGGGGCGGAACACTGAAGCTTTCTTT.

V is TRBV21-1 and J is TRBJ1-2; the table's D call TRBD1 went unverified against the DNA. TRBV21-1 has pseudogene status. CDR3 length equals 12 residues. The CDR3 sequence is CASTEGQKGYTF. DNA of the CDR3: TGTGCCAGCACCGAGGGACAGAAGGGCTACACCTTC.

This clone has a handful of counts. This chain joins TRBV29-1 and TRBJ1-1; possible D gene TRBD1, 5 bases. The germline V and J ends were trimmed by 4 bases and 4 bases, with 7 bases remaining between them. This CDR3 is built from 11 residues. CDR1 is SQVTM, CDR2 ANQGSEA, per germline. The CDR3 DNA reads as TGCAGCGTTGGGGGACTCACTGAAGCTTTCTTT. It is translated as CSVGGLTEAFF. Together with reference TRBV29-1 and TRBJ1-1, the CDR3 gives the full variable domain: SAVISQKPSRDICQRGTSLTIQCQVDSQVTMMFWYRQQPGQSLTLIATANQGSEATYESGFVIDKFPISRPNLTFSTLTVSNMSPEDSSIYLCSVGGLTEAFFGQGTRLTVV.

This clone was observed a handful of times. The chain links TRBV14 to TRBJ2-7, with D perhaps TRBD1 or TRBD2 (5 bases each). V was pared by 1 base and J by 6 bases, with 13 bases between. The CDR3 covers 14 residues. The V gene's germline CDR1 is SGHDN and CDR2 FVKESK. In nucleotides, the CDR3 is TGTGCCAGCAGCCAAGGAATAAGGGACCTCGAGCAGTACTTC. Translation gives CASSQGIRDLEQYF.

V gene TRBV28 combines with J gene TRBJ2-6; D not resolved. Trimming removed 5 bases from V and 0 bases from J, with 8 bases in between. The germline V gene has CDR1 MDHEN and CDR2 SYDVKM. The CDR3 is made up of 15 amino acids. CDR3 in amino acids: CASSRVGSGANVLTF. CDR3 nucleotides: TGTGCCAGCAGTAGGGTTGGCTCTGGGGCCAACGTCCTGACTTTC.

In its sample, this clone was seen a few times. The V and J genes are TRBV4-1 and TRBJ2-5; the match to TRBD2 covers 9 bases. Trimming at V came to 1 base and at J to 2 bases, leaving 11 bases not matched to a gene. Per the germline V gene, CDR1 is MGHRA and CDR2 is YSYEKL. The CDR3 contains 18 residues. The CDR3 reads CASSQVSGRLAGQETQYF. The CDR3 DNA reads TGCGCCAGCAGCCAAGTGTCAGGACGCCTAGCGGGACAAGAGACCCAGTACTTC.

This clone was counted a few times. This rearrangement joins TRBV2 to TRBJ2-4; tentatively, D is TRBD2 (6 bases). The CDR3 spans 12 residues. Germline V gene sequence: CDR1 SNHLY, CDR2 FYNNEI. The V end was cut by 7 bases, the J end by 8 bases, with 12 bases between. This CDR3 reads CASMEGGDIQYF. The CDR3 DNA is TGTGCCAGCATGGAGGGTGGGGACATTCAGTACTTC.

This chain connects TRBV10-3 to TRBJ2-1, with 7 bases matching TRBD2. Germline CDR1 and CDR2: ENHRY and SYGVKD. The V segment lost 4 bases and the J segment 3 bases; nucleotides outside the gene matches: 6. The CDR3 sequence is 15 residues long. CDR3 protein: CAISVSGTNYNEQFF. The DNA for the CDR3 is TGTGCCATCAGTGTCTCCGGGACTAACTACAATGAGCAGTTCTTC.

The chain recombines TRBV13 with TRBJ2-7; TRBD2 agrees at 7 bases. The length of the CDR3 is 15 residues. J gave up 2 bases and V 1 base, and 5 bases lay outside the gene matches. CDR1 and CDR2 (germline): PRHDT, FYEKMQ (reference sequence). In nucleotides, the CDR3 is TGTGCCAGCAGCTTAGCCCTAGCGGAGCCCTACGAGCAGTACTTC. This encodes CASSLALAEPYEQYF.

A few counts support this clone. The V call is TRBV7-7, the J call TRBJ2-5, with D hard to call. The ends were cut back, 5 bases at V and 3 bases at J, with 13 bases in the middle. The CDR3 length is 14 residues. The germline V gene encodes CDR1 SSHAT and CDR2 FNYEAQ (reference sequence). CDR3 sequence reads: CASSQISDEETQYF. The CDR3 region has the DNA TGTGCCAGCAGCCAAATCAGTGACGAAGAGACCCAGTACTTC. The variable domain in full, completed from reference TRBV7-7 and TRBJ2-5, reads GAGVSQSPRYKVTKRGQDVTLRCDPISSHATLYWYQQALGQGPEFLTYFNYEAQPDKSGLPSDRFSAERPEGSISTLTIQRTEQRDSAMYRCASSQISDEETQYFGPGTRLLVL.

This chain connects TRBV7-9 to TRBJ1-1, with D unclear. This CDR3 comprises 13 residues. In germline, CDR1 is SEHNR, CDR2 FQNEAQ (reference sequence). Trimming shortened V by 2 bases and J by 0 bases, and 4 bases separated the two germline ends. The CDR3 nucleotides are TGTGCCAGCAGCTTATCCGTGAACACTGAAGCTTTCTTT. Its protein is CASSLSVNTEAFF.

The chain combines TRBV6-6 with TRBJ2-1; tentative D call: TRBD1 (5 bases). CDR1 MNHNY and CDR2 SVGAGI come from the germline V gene (reference sequence). Trimming left V 0 bases short and J 5 bases short, with 14 bases between. This CDR3 is built from 16 residues. For the CDR3, the DNA is TGTGCCAGCAGTTACTCGACAGTCAAGCGAGACAATGAGCAGTTCTTC. As protein: CASSYSTVKRDNEQFF.

The J gene is TRBJ2-2, the V gene TRBV30; 9 nucleotides match TRBD1. This CDR3 is built from 14 residues. V lost 5 bases, J lost 5 bases, and 6 bases stayed unmatched. In germline, CDR1 is GTSNPN, CDR2 SVGIG (reference sequence). CDR3 nucleotide sequence: TGTGCCTGGGGGACAGGGTTCGGTACCGGGGAGCTGTTTTTT. Its translation is CAWGTGFGTGELFF. The full variable domain, its missing parts supplied by reference TRBV30 and TRBJ2-2, is SQTIHQWPATLVQPVGSPLSLECTVEGTSNPNLYWYRQAAGRGLQLLFYSVGIGQISSEVPQNLSASRPQDRQFILSSKKLLLSDSGFYLCAWGTGFGTGELFFGEGSRLTVL.

This clone turned up a few times. Other nucleotide sequences in the sample specify the same CDR3. The J gene is TRBJ2-7, the V gene TRBV29-1; 10 nucleotides line up with TRBD2. The CDR3 contains 13 residues. The V and J ends lost 7 bases and 3 bases, in that order; junction bases with no gene match: 6. Per germline, CDR1 SQVTM and CDR2 ANQGSEA. CDR3 sequence reads: CSASSGRGYEQYF. The CDR3 region has the DNA TGCAGCGCCTCTAGCGGGAGAGGCTACGAGCAGTACTTC.

The genes are TRBV19 and TRBJ2-5; D unclear. The length of the CDR3 is 14 residues. The germline V gene has CDR1 LNHDA and CDR2 SQIVND (reference sequence). Deletions cut 3 bases from V and 4 bases from J, with 12 bases between. The CDR3, as DNA: TGTGCCAGTAGTATGGTGTTTCGACCAGAGACCCAGTACTTC. Its protein product is CASSMVFRPETQYF.

This rearrangement joins TRBV6-5 to TRBJ2-5; TRBD1 might be the D (6 bases). This CDR3 region has 16 residues. The V and J ends lost 0 bases and 1 base respectively, with 12 bases between them. Germline CDR1 and CDR2: MNHEY and SVGAGI. The CDR3 loop reads CASSYSTGSGQETQYF. CDR3 bases: TGTGCCAGCAGTTACTCCACAGGGAGTGGCCAAGAGACCCAGTACTTC.

Only a few counts were recorded for this clone. J is TRBJ2-3 and V is TRBV7-2; D unresolved. Trimming cost V 4 bases and J 4 bases, with 6 bases left between them. The CDR3 contains 12 residues. Germline CDR1 SGHTA, CDR2 FQGNSA. CDR3: CASSSSPDTQYF. The CDR3 region has the DNA TGTGCCAGCAGCTCGTCACCAGATACGCAGTATTTT. Full variable domain (remainder filled in from reference TRBV7-2 and TRBJ2-3): GAGVSQSPSNKVTEKGKDVELRCDPISGHTALYWYRQSLGQGLEFLIYFQGNSAPDKSGLPSDRFSAERTGGSVSTLTIQRTQQEDSAVYLCASSSSPDTQYFGPGTRLTVL.